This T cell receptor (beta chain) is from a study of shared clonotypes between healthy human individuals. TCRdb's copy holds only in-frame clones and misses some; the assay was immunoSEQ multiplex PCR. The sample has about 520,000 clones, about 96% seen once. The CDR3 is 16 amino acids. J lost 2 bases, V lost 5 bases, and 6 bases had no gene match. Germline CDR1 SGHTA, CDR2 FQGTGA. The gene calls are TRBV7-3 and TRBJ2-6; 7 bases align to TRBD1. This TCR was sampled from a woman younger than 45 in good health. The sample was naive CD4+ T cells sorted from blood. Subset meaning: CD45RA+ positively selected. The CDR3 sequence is CASSLRGTAGANVLTF. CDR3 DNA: TGTGCCAGCAGCCTAAGGGGGACAGCTGGGGCCAACGTCCTGACTTTC.